One and the same sample provided the 9 T cell receptor beta chains below, sequenced in a study of T cells after yellow fever vaccination. TCRdb re-analysed the 5' RACE reads in MiXCR, keeping a single row per CDR3 protein. This sample has 250,000 to 400,000 distinct CDR3 sequences, with around 4.3% found just once. Sequenced here: PBMCs, sampled 15 days after the yellow fever booster vaccination. These receptors were taken from a man between 18 and 35 years old who received the YFV17D yellow fever vaccine.

The sample holds a few counts of this clonotype. The chain links TRBV3-1 to TRBJ2-7; D may be TRBD1 (5 bases). Trimming removed 0 bases from V and 5 bases from J, with 17 bases in between. Germline CDR1 LGHDT, CDR2 YNNKEL (reference sequence). The CDR3 loop spans 16 amino acids. The CDR3 here is CASSQDWPGRQNEQYV. Written as DNA, the CDR3 is TGTGCCAGCAGCCAAGATTGGCCAGGGCGCCAGAACGAGCAGTACGTC.

This clonotype was seen at least ten times. The rearrangement joins TRBV13 to TRBJ1-4, with TRBD1 as a possible D gene (5 bases). CDR1 is PRHDT, CDR2 FYEKMQ, per germline (reference sequence). The CDR3 consists of 13 residues. Trimming stripped 2 bases from V and 8 bases from J, with 9 bases between. CDR3 nucleotides: TGTGCCAGCAGCTTACCTGGGGCGGAAAAACTGTTTTTT. Translated: CASSLPGAEKLFF.

This chain uses TRBV12-5 with TRBJ1-6; 8 bases agree with TRBD1. The J segment lost 9 bases and the V segment lost 1 base, leaving 2 bases of the junction unmatched. Germline V lookup: CDR1 LGHNT, CDR2 FRNRAP. There are 14 residues in the CDR3. CDR3 residues: CASGLGTGTSPLHF. The DNA of the CDR3 is TGTGCTAGTGGTTTGGGGACAGGGACTTCACCCCTCCACTTT.

The table lists this clonotype with many counts. This chain joins TRBV29-1 and TRBJ2-5, with D tentatively TRBD2 (7 bases). Per germline, CDR1 SQVTM and CDR2 ANQGSEA. V was pared by 4 bases and J by 5 bases, with 17 bases between. CDR3 length: 14 amino acids. The CDR3 DNA reads TGCAGCGTTGGTCGAGGGGGGGCCGGGGAGACCCAGTACTTC. This encodes CSVGRGGAGETQYF. The full variable domain, rest sourced from reference TRBV29-1 and TRBJ2-5, is SAVISQKPSRDICQRGTSLTIQCQVDSQVTMMFWYRQQPGQSLTLIATANQGSEATYESGFVIDKFPISRPNLTFSTLTVSNMSPEDSSIYLCSVGRGGAGETQYFGPGTRLLVL.

This clonotype was picked up a small number of times. The rearrangement uses TRBV24-1 and TRBJ2-7, with a possible D match to TRBD1 (7 bases). The germline gives CDR1 KGHDR, CDR2 SFDVKD. The CDR3 is made up of 17 amino acids. Trimming took 7 bases from V and 2 from J, leaving 23 bases between them. In DNA form, the CDR3 reads TGTGCCACCAGAGTCCCGGGGGACAGTCAACTTACCTACGAGCAGTACGTC. Its protein product is CATRVPGDSQLTYEQYV.

There are many counts of this clonotype. The V and J genes are TRBV30 and TRBJ2-3; 11 bases match TRBD2. V dropped 3 bases and J dropped 1; count of bases not matched to a gene: 3. Per germline, CDR1 GTSNPN and CDR2 SVGIG (reference sequence). This CDR3 region has 15 residues. The CDR3 bases are TGTGCCTGGAGACCGGGACTAGCGGGCACAGATACGCAGTATTTT. It encodes CAWRPGLAGTDTQYF. Variable domain in full (rest from reference TRBV30 and TRBJ2-3): SQTIHQWPATLVQPVGSPLSLECTVEGTSNPNLYWYRQAAGRGLQLLFYSVGIGQISSEVPQNLSASRPQDRQFILSSKKLLLSDSGFYLCAWRPGLAGTDTQYFGPGTRLTVL.

The rearrangement joins TRBV12-3 or TRBV12-4 to TRBJ2-1, with 12 bases that match TRBD2. The CDR3 runs 19 residues. After removal of 5 bases from V and 0 bases from J, the junction contained 11 bases not matched to a gene. The CDR3 sequence: CASSPRSASGGGSYNEQFF. DNA for the CDR3: TGTGCCAGCAGTCCCAGGTCGGCTAGCGGGGGGGGCTCCTACAATGAGCAGTTCTTC.

This clonotype came up a few times. The chain joins TRBV7-9 to TRBJ1-1, with D possibly matching TRBD1 (6 bases). The germline V gene encodes CDR1 SEHNR and CDR2 FQNEAQ (reference sequence). The CDR3 runs 16 residues. Trimming removed 4 bases from V and 0 bases from J, with 15 bases in between. In DNA form, the CDR3 reads TGTGCCAGCAGCTCCCTCCGAGGGGACATGAACACTGAAGCTTTCTTT. It translates to CASSSLRGDMNTEAFF.

The J gene is TRBJ1-1, the V gene TRBV21-1; the table gives TRBD1 as D, unverified against the DNA. TRBV21-1 represents a pseudogene. The CDR3 runs to 15 residues. This CDR3 is CASSASGRGNTEAFF. The CDR3 region has the DNA TGTGCCAGCAGCGCCTCTGGCCGGGGGAACACTGAAGCTTTCTTT.